The entry below describes one TCR beta chain. Its antigen is not identified. The data were taken from a study of T cell responses to AZD1222 COVID-19 vaccine. The repertoire was sequenced with immunoSEQ multiplex PCR; TCRdb's copy has only in-frame clones and lacks some. The data contain more than 95,000 clones, around 89% of them seen just once; the ten biggest clones take up about 7.1%. Overall study findings and caveats: After two AZD1222 doses, spike-specific TCR breadth and depth rose versus day 0. The donors showed a predominance of white British ancestry and of females, with possible underestimation of clonal diversity.

The specimen comprised peripheral blood, sampled 28 days after the second AZD1222 dose. This TCR was recovered from an adult who received the AZD1222 COVID-19 vaccine.

CDR3 region: CASTPGGALGDEQFF. The CDR3 DNA follows: TGTGCCAGCACCCCCGGCGGGGCCCTGGGCGATGAGCAGTTCTTC. The V and J genes are TRBV28 and TRBJ2-1; D possibly corresponds to TRBD2 (6 bases). The CDR3 runs to 15 residues. V lost 7 bases and J 8 bases, leaving 21 bases between the germline ends. Germline loops: CDR1 MDHEN, CDR2 SYDVKM.